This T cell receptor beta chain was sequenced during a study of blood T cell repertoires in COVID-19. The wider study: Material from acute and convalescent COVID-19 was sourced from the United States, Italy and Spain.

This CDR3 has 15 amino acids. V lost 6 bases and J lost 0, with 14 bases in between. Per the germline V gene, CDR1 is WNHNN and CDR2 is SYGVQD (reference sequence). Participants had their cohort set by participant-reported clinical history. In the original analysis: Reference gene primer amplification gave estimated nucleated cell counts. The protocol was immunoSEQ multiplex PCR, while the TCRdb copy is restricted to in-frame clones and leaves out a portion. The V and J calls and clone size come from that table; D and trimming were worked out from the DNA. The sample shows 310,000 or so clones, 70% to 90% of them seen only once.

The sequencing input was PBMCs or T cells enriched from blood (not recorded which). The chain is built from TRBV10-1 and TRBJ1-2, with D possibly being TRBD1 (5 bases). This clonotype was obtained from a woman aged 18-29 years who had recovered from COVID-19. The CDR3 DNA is TGCGCCAGCAGCTCGACAGACGGGTCTAACTATGGCTACACCTTC. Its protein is CASSSTDGSNYGYTF.